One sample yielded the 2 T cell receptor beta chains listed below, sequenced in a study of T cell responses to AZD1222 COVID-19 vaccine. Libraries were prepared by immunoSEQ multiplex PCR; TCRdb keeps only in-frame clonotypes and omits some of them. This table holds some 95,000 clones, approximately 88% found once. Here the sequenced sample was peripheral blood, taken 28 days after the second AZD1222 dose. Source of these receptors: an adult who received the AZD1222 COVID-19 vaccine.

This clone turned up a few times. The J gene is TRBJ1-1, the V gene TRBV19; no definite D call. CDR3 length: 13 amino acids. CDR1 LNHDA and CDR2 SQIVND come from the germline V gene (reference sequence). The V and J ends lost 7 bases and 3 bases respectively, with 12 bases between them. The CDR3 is CASNRARDTEAFF. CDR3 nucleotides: TGTGCCAGTAATAGGGCCCGGGACACTGAAGCTTTCTTT. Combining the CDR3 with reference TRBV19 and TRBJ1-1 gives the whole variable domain DGGITQSPKYLFRKEGQNVTLSCEQNLNHDAMYWYRQDPGQGLRLIYYSQIVNDFQKGDIAEGYSVSREKKESFPLTVTSAQKNPTAFYLCASNRARDTEAFFGQGTRLTVV.

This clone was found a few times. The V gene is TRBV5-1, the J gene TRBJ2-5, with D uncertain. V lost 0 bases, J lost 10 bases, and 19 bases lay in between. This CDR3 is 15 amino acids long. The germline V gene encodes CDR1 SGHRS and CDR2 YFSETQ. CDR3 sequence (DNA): TGCGCCAGCAGCTTGGCCGCGGCAGTAGAAGGGAACCAGTACTTC. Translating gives CASSLAAAVEGNQYF. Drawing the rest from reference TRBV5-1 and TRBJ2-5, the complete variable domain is KAGVTQTPRYLIKTRGQQVTLSCSPISGHRSVSWYQQTPGQGLQFLFEYFSETQRNKGNFPGRFSGRQFSNSRSEMNVSTLELGDSALYLCASSLAAAVEGNQYFGPGTRLLVL.